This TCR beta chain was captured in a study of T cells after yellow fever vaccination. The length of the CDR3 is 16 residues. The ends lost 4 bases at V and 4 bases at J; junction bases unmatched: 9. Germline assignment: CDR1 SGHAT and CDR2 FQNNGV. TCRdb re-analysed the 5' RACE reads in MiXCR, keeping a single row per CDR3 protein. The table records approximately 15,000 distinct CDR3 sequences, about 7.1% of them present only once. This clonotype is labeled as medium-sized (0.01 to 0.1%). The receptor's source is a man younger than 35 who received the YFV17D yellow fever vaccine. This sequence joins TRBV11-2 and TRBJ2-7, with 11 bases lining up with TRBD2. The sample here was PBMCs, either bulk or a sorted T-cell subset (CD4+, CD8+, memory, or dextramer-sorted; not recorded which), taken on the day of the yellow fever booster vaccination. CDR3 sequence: CASSSLTSGAWYEQYV. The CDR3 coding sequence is TGTGCCAGCAGCTCCTTGACTAGCGGGGCTTGGTACGAGCAGTACGTC.